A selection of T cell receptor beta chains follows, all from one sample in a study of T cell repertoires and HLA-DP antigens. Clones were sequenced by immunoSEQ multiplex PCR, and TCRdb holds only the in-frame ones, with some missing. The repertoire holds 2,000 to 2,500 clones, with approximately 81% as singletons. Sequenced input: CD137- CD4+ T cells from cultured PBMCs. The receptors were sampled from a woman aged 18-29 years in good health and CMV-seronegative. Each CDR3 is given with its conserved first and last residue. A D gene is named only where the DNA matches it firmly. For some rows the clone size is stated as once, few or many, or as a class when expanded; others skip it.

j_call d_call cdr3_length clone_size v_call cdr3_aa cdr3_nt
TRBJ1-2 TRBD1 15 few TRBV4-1 CASSQGGQGFLGYTF TGCGCCAGCAGCCAAGGGGGACAGGGGTTTCTTGGCTACACCTTC
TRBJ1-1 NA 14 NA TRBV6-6 CASSYRGASTEAFF TGTGCCAGCAGTTACAGGGGGGCAAGCACTGAAGCTTTCTTT
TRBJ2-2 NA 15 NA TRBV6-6 CASSYARGIPGELFF TGTGCCAGCAGTTACGCTAGAGGGATTCCCGGGGAGCTGTTTTTT
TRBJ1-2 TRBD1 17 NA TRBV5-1 CASSLAGWQGVNYGYTF TGCGCCAGCAGCTTGGCCGGGTGGCAGGGGGTAAACTATGGCTACACCTTC
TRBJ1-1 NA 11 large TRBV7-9 CAIFSHTEAFF TGTGCCATCTTCTCCCACACTGAAGCTTTCTTT
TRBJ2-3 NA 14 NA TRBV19 CASSIQYITDTQYF TGTGCCAGTAGTATACAATATATCACAGATACGCAGTATTTT
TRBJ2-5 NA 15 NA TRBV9 CASSVGLGAGETQYF TGTGCCAGCAGCGTAGGACTGGGGGCGGGAGAGACCCAGTACTTC
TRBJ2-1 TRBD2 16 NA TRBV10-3 CAISESAGLVPDEQFF TGTGCCATCAGTGAGTCGGCGGGACTAGTCCCCGACGAGCAGTTCTTC
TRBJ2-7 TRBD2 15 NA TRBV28 CASSLSGGRAYEQYF TGTGCCAGCAGTTTATCGGGAGGCAGGGCGTACGAGCAGTACTTC
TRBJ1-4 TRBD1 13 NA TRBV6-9 CASFRGRTEKLFF TGTGCCAGCTTCAGGGGGCGGACTGAAAAACTGTTTTTT
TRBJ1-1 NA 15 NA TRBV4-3 CASSQVRSPNTEAFF TGCGCCAGCAGCCAAGTGCGCTCACCGAACACTGAAGCTTTCTTT
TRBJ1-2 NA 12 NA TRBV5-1 CASSSTNYGYTF TGCGCCAGCAGCTCTACTAACTATGGCTACACCTTC
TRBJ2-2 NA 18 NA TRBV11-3 CASSFALGWGNSTGELFF TGTGCCAGCAGCTTCGCCCTAGGTTGGGGGAATAGCACCGGGGAGCTGTTTTTT
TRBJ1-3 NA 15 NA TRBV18 CASSPSDGSGNTIYF TGTGCCAGCTCACCCTCGGACGGCTCTGGAAACACCATATATTTT
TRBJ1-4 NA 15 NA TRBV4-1 CASSSPGVRGEKLFF TGCGCCAGCTCTTCCCCCGGGGTTAGGGGTGAAAAACTGTTTTTT
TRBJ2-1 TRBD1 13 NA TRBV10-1 CASSWTGGNEQFF TGCGCCAGCTCCTGGACAGGGGGGAATGAGCAGTTCTTC
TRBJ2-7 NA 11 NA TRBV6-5 CASSFEGEQYF TGTGCCAGCAGTTTCGAGGGCGAGCAGTACTTC
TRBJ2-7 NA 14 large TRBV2 CASTVEAITYEQYF TGTGCCAGCACCGTGGAAGCTATAACCTACGAGCAGTACTTC
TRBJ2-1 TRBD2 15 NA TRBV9 CASSIGTSGSYEQFF TGTGCCAGCAGCATCGGGACTAGCGGGAGTTATGAGCAGTTCTTC